This is a list of T cell receptor beta chains from one sample in a study of T cells in tuberculosis. Some clones are missing from TCRdb's copy, which holds only in-frame ones; the method was immunoSEQ multiplex PCR. The top ten clones hold around 7% of a sample with roughly 35,000 clones, roughly nine tenths of them seen once. The source material was PBMCs, sampled at tuberculosis diagnosis. Source of these receptors: an adult with tuberculosis. Some clones in this sample may be carry-over from other donors' samples. Both conserved end residues are part of each CDR3. D genes are given only for firm matches. Size tells how often a clone was seen (once, few, many) or the class of an expanded clone, and some rows leave it out.

V gene: TRBV5-4; D gene: .; J gene: TRBJ2-2; clone size: .; CDR3 protein: CASSFGGTAGAGELFF; CDR3 DNA: TGTGCCAGCAGCTTCGGGGGGACAGCGGGGGCCGGGGAGCTGTTTTTT
V gene: TRBV4-2; D gene: TRBD2; J gene: TRBJ2-1; clone size: .; CDR3 protein: CASLSGGADNEQFF; CDR3 DNA: TGTGCCTCACTATCCGGGGGGGCGGACAATGAGCAGTTCTTC
V gene: TRBV15; D gene: TRBD2; J gene: TRBJ2-7; clone size: .; CDR3 protein: CATSRAGGSYEQYF; CDR3 DNA: TGTGCCACCAGCAGAGCGGGGGGGTCCTACGAGCAGTACTTC
V gene: TRBV14; D gene: .; J gene: TRBJ2-2; clone size: .; CDR3 protein: CASNSRRGYTGELFF; CDR3 DNA: TGTGCCAGCAACTCTCGGCGGGGATACACCGGGGAGCTGTTTTTT
V gene: TRBV19; D gene: .; J gene: TRBJ2-7; clone size: .; CDR3 protein: CASSTTRAGPYEQYF; CDR3 DNA: TGTGCCAGTAGTACGACTCGGGCAGGGCCCTACGAGCAGTACTTC
V gene: TRBV19; D gene: .; J gene: TRBJ1-3; clone size: .; CDR3 protein: CASRPWGVAHSGNTIYF; CDR3 DNA: TGTGCCAGTAGGCCCTGGGGGGTGGCACACTCAGGAAACACCATATATTTT
V gene: TRBV7-2; D gene: TRBD1; J gene: TRBJ1-5; clone size: few; CDR3 protein: CASSQRGGQTNQPQHF; CDR3 DNA: TGTGCCAGCAGCCAGAGAGGGGGACAGACAAATCAGCCCCAGCATTTT
V gene: TRBV2; D gene: .; J gene: TRBJ1-3; clone size: .; CDR3 protein: CASSEAYRLSGNTIYF; CDR3 DNA: TGTGCCAGCAGTGAAGCGTACAGGCTCTCTGGAAACACCATATATTTT
V gene: TRBV9; D gene: .; J gene: TRBJ2-7; clone size: .; CDR3 protein: CASSAPQGYEQYF; CDR3 DNA: TGTGCCAGCAGCGCTCCCCAGGGTTACGAGCAGTACTTC
V gene: TRBV5-1; D gene: TRBD1; J gene: TRBJ1-2; clone size: .; CDR3 protein: CASSIRGQDYGYTF; CDR3 DNA: TGCGCCAGCAGCATCAGGGGGCAGGACTATGGCTACACCTTC
V gene: TRBV7-6; D gene: TRBD1; J gene: TRBJ1-5; clone size: .; CDR3 protein: CASGERTGVNQPQHF; CDR3 DNA: TGTGCCAGCGGCGAGAGGACAGGGGTCAATCAGCCCCAGCATTTT
V gene: TRBV7-8; D gene: TRBD1; J gene: TRBJ1-5; clone size: .; CDR3 protein: CASSLGTGKADQPQHF; CDR3 DNA: TGTGCCAGCAGCCTAGGGACAGGGAAAGCAGATCAGCCCCAGCATTTT
V gene: TRBV9; D gene: .; J gene: TRBJ1-2; clone size: .; CDR3 protein: CASSVGIPLGGYTF; CDR3 DNA: TGTGCCAGCAGCGTAGGTATCCCACTCGGTGGCTACACCTTC
V gene: TRBV19; D gene: TRBD1; J gene: TRBJ2-3; clone size: .; CDR3 protein: CASSMKRGRTDTQYF; CDR3 DNA: TGTGCCAGTAGTATGAAAAGGGGGCGCACAGATACGCAGTATTTT
V gene: TRBV2; D gene: TRBD1; J gene: TRBJ1-2; clone size: .; CDR3 protein: CASIGQGTNYGYTF; CDR3 DNA: TGTGCCAGCATAGGACAGGGGACTAACTATGGCTACACCTTC
V gene: TRBV4-2; D gene: TRBD1; J gene: TRBJ1-1; clone size: .; CDR3 protein: CASSQPGQMNTEAFF; CDR3 DNA: TGTGCCAGCAGCCAGCCGGGACAGATGAACACTGAAGCTTTCTTT
V gene: TRBV29-1; D gene: TRBD1; J gene: TRBJ1-1; clone size: once; CDR3 protein: CSVEENRGKKAFF; CDR3 DNA: TGCAGCGTTGAAGAGAACAGGGGGAAAAAAGCTTTCTTT
V gene: TRBV11-2; D gene: .; J gene: TRBJ1-1; clone size: .; CDR3 protein: CASSRSGGAGTEAFF; CDR3 DNA: TGTGCCAGCAGCCGAAGCGGGGGCGCGGGCACTGAAGCTTTCTTT
V gene: TRBV27; D gene: TRBD1; J gene: TRBJ1-2; clone size: .; CDR3 protein: CASSSRDRNYGYTF; CDR3 DNA: TGTGCCAGCAGTTCTCGGGACAGAAACTATGGCTACACCTTC
V gene: TRBV29-1; D gene: .; J gene: TRBJ1-1; clone size: .; CDR3 protein: CSGQILNTEAFF; CDR3 DNA: TGCAGCGGACAGATATTGAACACTGAAGCTTTCTTT
V gene: TRBV7-8; D gene: .; J gene: TRBJ2-7; clone size: .; CDR3 protein: CASSRTRSYEQYF; CDR3 DNA: TGTGCCAGCAGCCGGACTCGGTCCTACGAGCAGTACTTC
V gene: TRBV5-1; D gene: TRBD1; J gene: TRBJ2-7; clone size: once; CDR3 protein: CASSLGWTGSEQYF; CDR3 DNA: TGCGCCAGCAGCTTGGGGTGGACAGGGTCCGAGCAGTACTTC
V gene: TRBV7-2; D gene: .; J gene: TRBJ2-2; clone size: .; CDR3 protein: CASSLLNTGELFF; CDR3 DNA: TGTGCCAGCAGCCTTCTGAACACCGGGGAGCTGTTTTTT
V gene: TRBV2; D gene: TRBD1; J gene: TRBJ1-1; clone size: .; CDR3 protein: CASRSSRDRANTEAFF; CDR3 DNA: TGTGCCAGCAGATCGTCCCGGGACAGGGCGAACACTGAAGCTTTCTTT
V gene: TRBV11-2; D gene: .; J gene: TRBJ2-3; clone size: .; CDR3 protein: CASSLGGASTDTQYF; CDR3 DNA: TGTGCCAGCAGCTTAGGAGGAGCTAGCACAGATACGCAGTATTTT
V gene: TRBV29-1; D gene: TRBD1; J gene: TRBJ1-1; clone size: .; CDR3 protein: CSVGDRGLVGTEAFF; CDR3 DNA: TGCAGCGTTGGTGACAGGGGGTTAGTAGGAACTGAAGCTTTCTTT
V gene: TRBV2; D gene: TRBD1; J gene: TRBJ1-5; clone size: .; CDR3 protein: CASSEQGAASNQPQHF; CDR3 DNA: TGTGCCAGCAGTGAACAGGGGGCGGCGAGCAATCAGCCCCAGCATTTT
V gene: TRBV19; D gene: .; J gene: TRBJ1-6; clone size: once; CDR3 protein: CASSIDRYSPLHF; CDR3 DNA: TGTGCCAGTAGTATAGACAGATATTCACCCCTCCACTTT
V gene: TRBV14; D gene: TRBD2; J gene: TRBJ2-3; clone size: once; CDR3 protein: CASSQRTSGVDTQYF; CDR3 DNA: TGTGCCAGCAGCCAAAGGACTAGCGGGGTAGATACGCAGTATTTT
V gene: TRBV11-2; D gene: TRBD2; J gene: TRBJ2-7; clone size: .; CDR3 protein: CASSGTSGGGTEQYF; CDR3 DNA: TGTGCCAGCAGCGGGACTAGCGGGGGGGGTACGGAGCAGTACTTC
V gene: TRBV9; D gene: .; J gene: TRBJ2-7; clone size: .; CDR3 protein: CASSRTETYEQYF; CDR3 DNA: TGTGCCAGCAGCCGGACAGAGACCTACGAGCAGTACTTC
V gene: TRBV4-1; D gene: TRBD1; J gene: TRBJ2-7; clone size: .; CDR3 protein: CASSQATTGTYEQYF; CDR3 DNA: TGCGCCAGCAGCCAAGCAACGACAGGGACCTACGAGCAGTACTTC
V gene: TRBV11-2; D gene: TRBD2; J gene: TRBJ2-3; clone size: .; CDR3 protein: CASSLEGLAGGFSFADTQYF; CDR3 DNA: TGTGCCAGCAGCTTAGAGGGACTAGCGGGGGGGTTTTCGTTTGCAGATACGCAGTATTTT
V gene: TRBV19; D gene: TRBD1; J gene: TRBJ1-1; clone size: .; CDR3 protein: CASSPGGMGDEAFF; CDR3 DNA: TGTGCCAGTAGTCCAGGGGGAATGGGGGATGAAGCTTTCTTT
V gene: TRBV7-2; D gene: .; J gene: TRBJ2-3; clone size: .; CDR3 protein: CASSSPTGLTDTQYF; CDR3 DNA: TGTGCCAGCAGCTCGCCGACAGGACTCACAGATACGCAGTATTTT
V gene: TRBV4-1; D gene: TRBD1; J gene: TRBJ2-7; clone size: .; CDR3 protein: CASSQQGQTYEQYF; CDR3 DNA: TGCGCCAGCAGCCAACAGGGACAGACTTACGAGCAGTACTTC
V gene: TRBV4-2; D gene: TRBD2; J gene: TRBJ2-3; clone size: .; CDR3 protein: CASSPNLAGASTDTQYF; CDR3 DNA: TGTGCCAGCAGCCCCAATCTAGCGGGGGCGTCCACAGATACGCAGTATTTT
V gene: TRBV30; D gene: TRBD1; J gene: TRBJ1-1; clone size: .; CDR3 protein: CAWSNGRWGTGLRVNTEAFF; CDR3 DNA: TGTGCCTGGAGTAACGGCCGGTGGGGGACAGGCCTTAGAGTGAACACTGAAGCTTTCTTT
V gene: TRBV2; D gene: .; J gene: TRBJ2-1; clone size: .; CDR3 protein: CASRQPYRDGEQFF; CDR3 DNA: TGTGCCAGTAGACAACCTTACAGGGATGGTGAGCAGTTCTTC
V gene: TRBV5-1; D gene: .; J gene: TRBJ1-1; clone size: .; CDR3 protein: CASTPEGVAEAFF; CDR3 DNA: TGCGCCAGCACCCCAGAGGGGGTCGCTGAAGCTTTCTTT
V gene: TRBV27; D gene: TRBD1; J gene: TRBJ1-2; clone size: .; CDR3 protein: CASSLQGYGYTF; CDR3 DNA: TGTGCCAGCAGTCTACAGGGGTATGGCTACACCTTC
V gene: TRBV6-1; D gene: TRBD1; J gene: TRBJ2-3; clone size: once; CDR3 protein: CASSEARGLTDTQYF; CDR3 DNA: TGTGCCAGCAGTGAAGCGAGGGGGCTCACAGATACGCAGTATTTT
V gene: TRBV4-1; D gene: TRBD1; J gene: TRBJ2-7; clone size: .; CDR3 protein: CASSQEGQGSYEQYF; CDR3 DNA: TGCGCCAGCAGCCAAGAGGGACAGGGTTCCTACGAGCAGTACTTC
V gene: TRBV2; D gene: TRBD2; J gene: TRBJ2-7; clone size: .; CDR3 protein: CASSEGGLAGTQYF; CDR3 DNA: TGTGCCAGCAGTGAAGGGGGACTAGCGGGGACGCAGTACTTC
V gene: TRBV5-1; D gene: TRBD2; J gene: TRBJ2-3; clone size: .; CDR3 protein: CASILGIAGITDTQYF; CDR3 DNA: TGCGCCAGCATCCTAGGAATAGCGGGGATCACAGATACGCAGTATTTT
V gene: TRBV7-9; D gene: .; J gene: TRBJ2-7; clone size: .; CDR3 protein: CASSHSAGYEQYF; CDR3 DNA: TGTGCCAGCAGCCACAGTGCCGGCTACGAGCAGTACTTC
V gene: TRBV11-2; D gene: TRBD2; J gene: TRBJ2-7; clone size: once; CDR3 protein: CASSLLGLAGDEQYF; CDR3 DNA: TGTGCCAGCAGCTTACTTGGGCTAGCGGGGGACGAGCAGTACTTC
V gene: TRBV29-1; D gene: .; J gene: TRBJ2-4; clone size: .; CDR3 protein: CSVDGGDLKNIQYF; CDR3 DNA: TGCAGCGTTGACGGCGGAGACCTAAAAAACATTCAGTACTTC
V gene: TRBV27; D gene: TRBD1; J gene: TRBJ2-7; clone size: .; CDR3 protein: CASSFGQGGYEQYF; CDR3 DNA: TGTGCCAGCAGTTTCGGACAGGGAGGCTACGAGCAGTACTTC
V gene: TRBV11-3; D gene: TRBD2; J gene: TRBJ2-1; clone size: .; CDR3 protein: CASSSGGDEQFF; CDR3 DNA: TGTGCCAGCAGCTCGGGGGGGGATGAGCAGTTCTTC
V gene: TRBV7-2; D gene: TRBD2; J gene: TRBJ2-7; clone size: .; CDR3 protein: CASSLLGLALGEQYF; CDR3 DNA: TGTGCCAGCAGCTTACTCGGACTAGCGCTGGGCGAGCAGTACTTC
V gene: TRBV5-4; D gene: .; J gene: TRBJ1-6; clone size: .; CDR3 protein: CASSLDIGYQPLHF; CDR3 DNA: TGTGCCAGCAGCTTGGACATCGGGTACCAACCCCTCCACTTT